The 18 T cell receptor beta chains listed next were all sequenced from one sample in a study of T cell changes during pregnancy in multiple sclerosis. Libraries were prepared by immunoSEQ multiplex PCR; TCRdb keeps only in-frame clonotypes and omits some of them. The sample consists of some 80,000 clones, about 94% of them appearing once. The material was peripheral blood, obtained in the third trimester of pregnancy. All receptors come from a female donor with multiple sclerosis, enrolled in a pregnancy study.

The chain uses TRBV11-1 and TRBJ1-5, with D uncertain. The V end lost 2 bases, the J end lost 7 bases, and 9 bases lay between the germline ends. The CDR3 has 13 amino acids. CDR1 and CDR2 from the germline V gene are SGHAT and FQDESV (reference sequence). CDR3 sequence: CASSLWADQPQHF. Here the CDR3 DNA reads TGTGCCAGCAGCTTATGGGCTGACCAGCCCCAGCATTTT.

CDR3 coding DNA: TGTGCCAGGACCTCTAGCGGGAGGGCTTGGAATGAGCAGTTCTTC. It translates to CARTSSGRAWNEQFF. V usage is TRBV2 and J usage is TRBJ2-1; 12 nucleotides line up with TRBD2. Trimming at V came to 9 bases and at J to 7 bases, leaving 10 bases not matched to a gene. The CDR3 is 15 amino acids. CDR1 SNHLY and CDR2 FYNNEI come from the germline V gene.

The DNA of the CDR3 is TGTGCCAGCGGGGCTTTCTCTGGGGCCAACGTCCTGACTTTC. Translating it yields CASGAFSGANVLTF. The V call is TRBV6-5, the J call TRBJ2-6; D is possibly TRBD1 (5 bases). With 8 bases removed from V and 0 bases from J, the gap between germline ends came to 8 bases. The CDR3 is 14 residues long. Germline assignment: CDR1 MNHEY and CDR2 SVGAGI.

The chain links TRBV27 to TRBJ2-2, with D hard to call. Trimming stripped 3 bases from V and 5 bases from J, with 4 bases between. Per the germline V gene, CDR1 is MNHEY and CDR2 is SMNVEV (reference sequence). This CDR3 is 12 amino acids long. The CDR3 sequence is CASSFQTGELFF. The CDR3 DNA reads TGTGCCAGCAGTTTTCAAACCGGGGAGCTGTTTTTT.

This rearrangement joins TRBV10-3 to TRBJ2-2; D not resolved. Deletions cut 11 bases from V and 0 bases from J, with 16 bases between. Germline CDR1 is ENHRY and CDR2 is SYGVKD. CDR3 length: 15 residues. CDR3 DNA sequence: TGTGCCGCCCGCCGGGTTCAGTCGAACACCGGGGAGCTGTTTTTT. This codes for CAARRVQSNTGELFF.

CDR3 DNA sequence: TGCGCCAGCAGCCAAGAAGCGGGGGCAGGTGAGCAGTACTTC. It yields the protein CASSQEAGAGEQYF. The rearrangement uses TRBV4-1 and TRBJ2-7; 8 nucleotides line up with TRBD2. Germline CDR1 and CDR2: MGHRA and YSYEKL. With 0 bases clipped from V and 7 bases from J, the junction kept 5 bases outside the gene matches. The CDR3 extends over 14 amino acids.

This clone was observed a single time. The J gene is TRBJ1-2, the V gene TRBV19; no definite D call. The CDR3 extends over 14 amino acids. Per germline, CDR1 LNHDA and CDR2 SQIVND (reference sequence). Trimming took off 1 base at V and 2 bases at J, with 8 bases between the two ends. This CDR3 is CASSIGAGNYGYTF. The CDR3 DNA reads as TGTGCCAGTAGTATAGGGGCGGGCAACTATGGCTACACCTTC.

The CDR3 region is CASSSYRGPNEKLFF. CDR3 DNA: TGTGCCAGCAGCTCCTACAGGGGGCCTAATGAAAAACTGTTTTTT. This rearrangement joins TRBV7-9 to TRBJ1-4; 9 bases match TRBD1. J was trimmed by 3 bases and V by 4 bases; bases with no gene match: 3. CDR1 SEHNR and CDR2 FQNEAQ come from the germline V gene (reference sequence). The CDR3 totals 15 residues.

The J gene is TRBJ2-3, the V gene TRBV6-6, with 9 bases aligning to TRBD2. V shed 2 bases and J 8 bases; nucleotides not matched to a gene: 11. The CDR3 sequence is 16 residues long. Germline V gene sequence: CDR1 MNHNY, CDR2 SVGAGI (reference sequence). Here the CDR3 reads CASSYPGGGGAVTQYF. The CDR3 bases are TGTGCCAGCAGTTACCCCGGCGGCGGGGGGGCAGTTACGCAGTATTTT.

The genes are TRBV11-3 and TRBJ2-1; possibly TRBD2 for D (7 bases). Germline CDR1 reads SGHNT; CDR2 reads YENEEA. The V and J ends lost 4 bases and 4 bases respectively, with 11 bases between them. The CDR3 extends over 14 amino acids. As DNA, the CDR3 is TGTGCCAGCAGCTCTAGGGGGGGTTACAATGAGCAGTTCTTC. It specifies CASSSRGGYNEQFF. Together with reference TRBV11-3 and TRBJ2-1, the CDR3 gives the full variable domain: EAGVVQSPRYKIIEKKQPVAFWCNPISGHNTLYWYLQNLGQGPELLIRYENEEAVDDSQLPKDRFSAERLKGVDSTLKIQPAELGDSAVYLCASSSRGGYNEQFFGPGTRLTVL.

V usage is TRBV27 and J usage is TRBJ2-7; 8 bases match TRBD1. CDR1 is MNHEY and CDR2 is SMNVEV in the germline V gene (reference sequence). The V and J ends lost 5 bases and 3 bases, in that order; junction bases with no gene match: 12. CDR3 length equals 16 residues. The chain's CDR3 is CASSRGGPGQGYEQYF. The CDR3 nucleotides are TGTGCCAGCAGTCGTGGGGGGCCAGGACAGGGCTACGAGCAGTACTTC.

This chain connects TRBV15 to TRBJ2-2; a possible D gene is TRBD1 (5 bases). Trimming left V 0 bases short and J 8 bases short, with 7 bases between. Germline assignment: CDR1 LNHNV and CDR2 YYDKDF (reference sequence). CDR3 size: 13 residues. CDR3 in DNA: TGTGCCACCAGCAGAGATAGGACAGGGGAGCTGTTTTTT. Amino acid sequence: CATSRDRTGELFF.

A single count supports this clone. The V call is TRBV5-4, the J call TRBJ2-1; 8 bases align to TRBD1. This CDR3 contains 18 residues. J gave up 4 bases and V 4 bases, and 16 bases lay outside the gene matches. In germline, CDR1 is SGHNT, CDR2 YYREEE (reference sequence). The CDR3 DNA is TGTGCCAGCAGCGGTAGCCCGGACAGGGCATCACTTTACAATGAGCAGTTCTTC. Its protein product is CASSGSPDRASLYNEQFF.

The chain joins TRBV5-4 to TRBJ1-1; D may be TRBD1 (5 bases). The CDR3 contains 13 residues. The germline CDR1 and CDR2 sequences are SGHNT and YYREEE (reference sequence). V shed 4 bases and J shed 5 bases, with 12 bases lying between them. The CDR3 DNA reads TGTGCCAGCAGCCCCCCCGGGGGGACTGAAGCTTTCTTT. This codes for CASSPPGGTEAFF.

The genes are TRBV27 and TRBJ1-3; D is unclear. Germline V CDR1 and CDR2: MNHEY, SMNVEV (reference sequence). This CDR3 contains 17 residues. The V end lost 5 bases, the J end lost 3 bases, and 20 bases lay between the germline ends. CDR3 amino acids: CASSTFLGALGGNTIYF. CDR3 coding DNA: TGTGCCAGCAGTACCTTTCTCGGAGCGCTGGGTGGAAACACCATATATTTT.

The V gene is TRBV6-6, the J gene TRBJ2-7; TRBD1 matches at 7 bases. The CDR3 extends over 15 amino acids. Germline lookup yields CDR1 MNHNY and CDR2 SVGAGI (reference sequence). V shed 6 bases, J shed 2 bases, and the junction held 10 bases outside the gene matches. Here the CDR3 reads CASRETGLVAYEQYF. DNA of the CDR3: TGTGCCAGCAGGGAGACAGGGCTGGTCGCCTACGAGCAGTACTTC.

Details on this clone: One end of the junction does not line up with germline, which may come from a read error. The gene calls are TRBV7-7 and TRBJ2-2; D not resolved. The CDR3 is made up of 14 amino acids. CDR1 and CDR2 from the germline V gene are SSHAT and FNYEAQ (reference sequence). Written as DNA, the CDR3 is TGTGCTAGCAGCTTAGGACGGCGGACCGGGGAGCTGTTTTTT. It translates to CASSLGRRTGELFF.

This chain uses TRBV5-1 with TRBJ2-7, with D maybe TRBD1 (5 bases). The V end was cut by 4 bases, the J end by 3 bases, with 5 bases between. Germline V gene sequence: CDR1 SGHRS, CDR2 YFSETQ. The CDR3 contains 11 residues. The CDR3 sequence: CASSDSYEQYF. The DNA for the CDR3 is TGCGCCAGCAGCGACAGCTACGAGCAGTACTTC.